These T cell receptor beta chains were read from a single sample in a study of identical twins. TCRdb fed the 5' RACE reads into MiXCR, producing one record per CDR3 protein. The sample consists of hundreds of thousands of distinct CDR3 sequences, around 20% of them appearing once. The same sample was also studied in work on T cells expressing NK-cell markers.

Sequenced material: PBMCs. These receptors were taken from a woman aged 18-30 years in good health. Both conserved end residues are part of each CDR3. Each record gives: CDR3 length, J gene, D gene, clone size, V gene, CDR3 protein, CDR3 DNA. A D gene is named only where the DNA matches it firmly. A clone size is listed for some rows: how often the clone was seen (once, few, many), or a class if it is expanded.

15	TRBJ2-1	TRBD1	few	TRBV5-1	CASSLGDRDINEQFF	TGCGCCAGCAGCTTAGGAGACAGGGACATCAATGAGCAGTTCTTC
16	TRBJ2-1	TRBD1	few	TRBV6-2/TRBV6-3	CASSYFGQGSYNEQFF	TGTGCCAGCAGTTATTTCGGACAGGGCTCCTACAATGAGCAGTTCTTC
15	TRBJ2-3	-	many	TRBV20-1	CSAREPGASTDTQYF	TGCAGTGCTAGAGAACCAGGGGCGAGCACAGATACGCAGTATTTT
15	TRBJ2-5	TRBD1	-	TRBV9	CASSNRQGSVETQYF	TGTGCCAGCAGCAACCGACAGGGAAGTGTGGAGACCCAGTACTTC
12	TRBJ2-7	-	few	TRBV12-3/TRBV12-4	CASSFPFYEQYF	TGTGCCAGCAGTTTCCCATTTTACGAGCAGTACTTC
14	TRBJ2-5	TRBD2	-	TRBV7-6	CASSIGTSGETQYF	TGTGCCAGCAGTATCGGGACTAGCGGAGAGACCCAGTACTTC
14	TRBJ2-3	TRBD1	few	TRBV6-5	CASSYSGGSDTQYF	TGTGCCAGCAGTTACTCAGGGGGCTCAGATACGCAGTATTTT
14	TRBJ2-7	TRBD2	few	TRBV29-1	CSVETGGFLGEQYF	TGCAGCGTTGAAACGGGAGGATTCTTAGGGGAGCAGTACTTC
14	TRBJ2-5	TRBD1	-	TRBV12-3/TRBV12-4	CASSWTGRQETQYF	TGTGCCAGCAGCTGGACAGGACGACAAGAGACCCAGTACTTC
13	TRBJ1-1	-	-	TRBV5-1	CASGGGTNTEAFF	TGCGCCAGCGGAGGGGGTACGAACACTGAAGCTTTCTTT
15	TRBJ2-3	TRBD2	many	TRBV15	CATSRTNSGRDTQYF	TGTGCCACCAGCAGAACCAATAGCGGGAGGGATACGCAGTATTTT
14	TRBJ2-7	-	-	TRBV6-5	CASSSGTLVNEQYF	TGTGCCAGCAGTTCTGGGACCCTAGTAAACGAGCAGTACTTC
16	TRBJ2-1	TRBD2	-	TRBV20-1	CSAREPGTSGIYEQFF	TGCAGTGCTAGAGAGCCAGGGACTAGCGGGATCTATGAGCAGTTCTTC
16	TRBJ2-3	TRBD2	medium-sized	TRBV27	CASSSVAGGDSDTQYF	TGTGCCAGCAGTTCCGTAGCGGGGGGCGACTCAGATACGCAGTATTTT
13	TRBJ1-4	-	few	TRBV6-6	CASSSEGGEKLFF	TGTGCCAGCAGTTCGGAGGGGGGAGAAAAACTGTTTTTT
15	TRBJ2-1	-	many	TRBV6-5	CASSYGWGGYNEQFF	TGTGCCAGCAGTTATGGGTGGGGAGGTTACAATGAGCAGTTCTTC
15	TRBJ2-7	TRBD2	-	TRBV6-5	CASSYLLGGENEQYF	TGTGCCAGCAGTTACCTTTTGGGGGGGGAAAACGAGCAGTACTTC
13	TRBJ1-5	-	many	TRBV6-6	CASSIDPYQPQHF	TGTGCCAGCAGCATCGACCCATATCAGCCCCAGCATTTT
13	TRBJ2-2	-	few	TRBV15	CATSRAKAGELFF	TGTGCCACCAGCAGAGCGAAGGCCGGGGAGCTGTTTTTT
14	TRBJ2-7	TRBD1	many	TRBV20-1	CSARPDRSSYEQYF	TGCAGTGCTAGGCCGGACAGGAGCTCCTACGAGCAGTACTTC
15	TRBJ2-1	TRBD1	many	TRBV20-1	CSARLGTGGYNEQFF	TGCAGTGCTAGATTGGGGACAGGGGGATACAATGAGCAGTTCTTC
14	TRBJ2-5	-	few	TRBV5-5	CASSLAQAQETQYF	TGTGCCAGCAGCTTGGCGCAGGCGCAAGAGACCCAGTACTTC
17	TRBJ2-2	-	-	TRBV21-1	CASRGAPGLAGDLELFF	TGTGCCAGCAGGGGAGCCCCGGGACTAGCGGGAGACCTTGAGCTGTTTTTT
15	TRBJ2-1	TRBD2	-	TRBV15	CATSVSGSGINEQFF	TGTGCCACCAGCGTAAGCGGGAGTGGCATCAATGAGCAGTTCTTC
15	TRBJ1-1	-	-	TRBV12-5	CASGLERTENTETFF	TGTGCTAGTGGTCTTGAACGGACGGAGAACACTGAAACTTTCTTT
13	TRBJ2-5	-	few	TRBV20-1	CSATRTVGETQYF	TGCAGTGCGACCAGGACAGTAGGAGAGACCCAGTACTTC
11	TRBJ2-3	-	many	TRBV29-1	CSVEDRDTQYF	TGCAGCGTTGAAGATCGGGATACGCAGTATTTT
15	TRBJ2-7	TRBD1	few	TRBV7-9	CASSLPGHRGYEQYF	TGTGCCAGCAGCTTACCCGGTCACAGGGGGTACGAGCAGTACTTC